These T cell receptor beta chains were read from a single sample in a study of blood T cells in healthy people across ages. TCRdb re-analysed the 5' RACE reads in MiXCR, keeping a single row per CDR3 protein. The repertoire holds about 1,400,000 distinct CDR3 sequences, with around 55% as singletons. The sample consisted of blood. These receptors were obtained from a man in his late teens or twenties in good health. The conserved cysteine and the conserved F or W are not part of the CDR3 here. The order of the fields is V gene, CDR3 protein.

TRBV15 | ATSRPPLENLNTEAF
TRBV15 | ATSRAGQFLGELF
TRBV9 | ASSDSQVRTDTQY
TRBV7-2 | ASSKRGRFDKNIQY
TRBV7-2 | ASSSPGTGFYEQY
TRBV18 | ASSGSDGYT
TRBV20-1 | SAVFQETQY
TRBV6-2/TRBV6-3 | ASSYGTDYSPLH
TRBV12-3/TRBV12-4 | ASSLGRAFLTATDTQY
TRBV2 | ASSEGTAISYGYT
TRBV20-1 | SARATREYEQY
TRBV21-1 | DSSKYRVEGYT
TRBV27 | ASSSRLAYEQY
TRBV6-5 | ASSYAVMNTEAF
TRBV12-3/TRBV12-4 | ASSHTQGYASYNERF
TRBV29-1 | SVEQFNEQF
TRBV29-1 | SVGGDRDLDTQY
TRBV3-1 | ASSILAGGGAALYNEQF
TRBV20-1 | SASHGGAGGNQETQY
TRBV12-5 | ASGPPQGQF
TRBV27 | ASSPRGGRYTEAF
TRBV29-1 | SVEGLASDTQY
TRBV7-2 | ASSLFESGEQF
TRBV4-2 | ASSQDDYGSYNEQY
TRBV7-2 | ASSSGTGGSTDTQY
TRBV5-1 | ASSLGSGTGSDGYT
TRBV20-1 | SATARGDGTDTQY
TRBV7-9 | ASSVSTGNLNEQF
TRBV4-2 | ASSPFMRVGTEAF
TRBV5-1 | ASSLAPAGVNTEAF
TRBV29-1 | SVIPTDTQY
TRBV7-9 | ASSLVAGGFVSYEQY
TRBV7-6 | ASSPGTDALLAPLH
TRBV7-2 | DSSPRMAYEQY
TRBV3-1 | ASSPKSRATDTQY
TRBV3-1 | ASSQAGKRLNEQF
TRBV27 | ASRGTGLKETQY
TRBV20-1 | SARARQGRWEGYT
TRBV7-2 | ASSPVALSSYNSPLH
TRBV27 | ASGGRNEQF
TRBV14 | ASSQRGVGRAHEQY
TRBV7-2 | ASSLTDGEPDTQY
TRBV12-3/TRBV12-4 | ASTDSKFYEQY
TRBV10-1 | ASSESGRDTQY
TRBV5-1 | ASSLGGRPNEQF
TRBV6-5 | ASRSDSHNDQF
TRBV7-2 | ASSTRQETYTEAF
TRBV6-5 | ASRLSGGGYEQF
TRBV20-1 | SATSLRPTSPLH
TRBV12-3/TRBV12-4 | ASSFKVAGGKNEQF
TRBV6-1 | ASSEISGEARELF